Shown below are 22 T cell receptor beta chains from a single sample sequenced in a study of T cell responses to AZD1222 COVID-19 vaccine. Assay: immunoSEQ multiplex PCR; the TCRdb copy retains only in-frame clones and omits some. The sample records 150,000 to 180,000 clones, about nine tenths being singletons. Material: peripheral blood, obtained on day 0 of AZD1222 vaccination. These receptors were collected from an adult in good health.

The chain is built from TRBV7-3 and TRBJ1-1, with D possibly matching TRBD1 (6 bases). The V end was cut by 10 bases, the J end by 1 base, with 13 bases between. Germline V gene data show CDR1 as SGHTA and CDR2 as FQGTGA. The CDR3 has 13 residues. This chain's CDR3 is CATSRGENTEAFF. The CDR3 nucleotides read TGTGCCACCTCAAGGGGGGAGAACACTGAAGCTTTCTTT.

V gene TRBV12-3 or TRBV12-4 combines with J gene TRBJ1-2; D unclear. CDR3 length: 13 residues. V was pared by 6 bases and J by 2 bases, with 10 bases between. In DNA, the CDR3 is TGTGCCAGCAGCCTTGTTGGGAACTATGGCTACACCTTC. Protein: CASSLVGNYGYTF.

This clone showed up just a few times. The V and J genes are TRBV4-1 and TRBJ1-3; perhaps TRBD1 as D (6 bases). Trimming pared 2 bases from V and 0 bases from J, leaving 11 bases between. Germline CDR1 is MGHRA and CDR2 is YSYEKL. The CDR3 consists of 16 residues. The DNA of the CDR3 is TGCGCCAGCAGCCAACAGGGGCCGAGCTCTGGAAACACCATATATTTT. As protein: CASSQQGPSSGNTIYF.

The rearrangement joins TRBV7-2 to TRBJ2-3, with unresolved D. Trimming pared 6 bases from V and 4 bases from J, leaving 14 bases between. Germline V CDR1 and CDR2: SGHTA, FQGNSA. This CDR3 contains 14 residues. CDR3 amino acids: CASRPPVRSDTQYF. CDR3 sequence (DNA): TGTGCCAGCAGGCCCCCGGTGAGGTCAGATACGCAGTATTTT.

This chain links TRBV5-5 with TRBJ2-7; D is unresolved. The V gene's germline CDR1 is SGHKS and CDR2 YYEKEE (reference sequence). This CDR3 region has 13 residues. V lost 2 bases and J lost 2, with 8 bases in between. The CDR3 protein is CASSLVGTYEQYF. CDR3 coding DNA: TGTGCCAGCAGCTTAGTCGGTACCTACGAGCAGTACTTC.

The chain employs TRBV6-5 and TRBJ1-1; D is uncertain. Trimming cost V 8 bases and J 6 bases, with 19 bases left between them. Germline lookup yields CDR1 MNHEY and CDR2 SVGAGI. This CDR3 contains 14 residues. CDR3 in amino acids: CASSQWGSFAEAFF. The CDR3 DNA reads as TGTGCCAGCTCCCAATGGGGAAGTTTCGCTGAAGCTTTCTTT.

The DNA for the CDR3 is TGTGCCAGCAGCCCGACGGGGAGGATTCGGGATCAGCCCCAGCATTTT. Translating it yields CASSPTGRIRDQPQHF. The chain couples TRBV4-2 to TRBJ1-5; no firm D call. Germline V gene lookup returns CDR1 LGHNA and CDR2 YNFKEQ. The V gene lost 4 bases and the J gene lost 5 bases, with 18 bases spanning the gap. This CDR3 comprises 16 residues.

This chain connects TRBV19 to TRBJ1-2, with 11 bases lining up with TRBD1. The germline gives CDR1 LNHDA, CDR2 SQIVND (reference sequence). CDR3 length: 13 amino acids. J gave up 7 bases and V 9 bases, and 7 bases lay outside the gene matches. CDR3 nucleotides: TGTGCCAGCCGGACAGGGGGCGGCAGTGGCTACACCTTC. This codes for CASRTGGGSGYTF.

The chain carries TRBV6-5 and TRBJ1-1; D uncertain. There are 14 residues in the CDR3. Germline V gene sequence: CDR1 MNHEY, CDR2 SVGAGI. Trimming removed 6 bases from V and 6 bases from J, with 17 bases in between. CDR3 sequence reads: CASSRSDPRPEAFF. CDR3 nucleotide sequence: TGTGCCAGCAGCCGTTCGGACCCACGACCTGAAGCTTTCTTT.

The gene calls are TRBV13 and TRBJ2-5, with a weak D call TRBD2 (6 bases). CDR1 PRHDT and CDR2 FYEKMQ come from the germline V gene (reference sequence). Trimming took off 7 bases at V and 4 bases at J, with 22 bases between the two ends. There are 16 residues in the CDR3. The CDR3 nucleotides are TGTGCCAGCACCACCCGAGGAGGGCGCTTTTCAGAGACCCAGTACTTC. Its translation: CASTTRGGRFSETQYF.

The chain combines TRBV3-1 (or the pseudogene TRBV3-2) with TRBJ1-6; D is unresolved. Germline loops: CDR1 LGHDT, CDR2 YNNKEL (reference sequence). This CDR3 contains 15 residues. Trimming took 4 bases from V and 4 from J, leaving 11 bases between them. The CDR3 spells CASSRAPGYNSPLHF. CDR3 DNA sequence: TGTGCCAGCAGCCGAGCCCCGGGGTATAATTCACCCCTCCACTTT.

V is TRBV29-1 and J is TRBJ1-1; D unclear. The ends were cut back, 3 bases at V and 1 base at J, with 6 bases in the middle. Germline CDR1 and CDR2: SQVTM and ANQGSEA. The CDR3 is 12 residues long. CDR3 amino acids: CSVDSGNTEAFF. The CDR3, as DNA: TGCAGCGTTGACAGCGGGAACACTGAAGCTTTCTTT.

Note on this clone: A junction boundary mismatches the germline segment, possibly from a read error. The rearrangement uses TRBV7-2 and TRBJ1-4; the D is unclear. The CDR3 is made up of 15 amino acids. From germline, CDR1 is SGHTA and CDR2 FQGNSA. This CDR3 is CASSQIVPYNENLFF. In DNA form, the CDR3 reads TGTGCCAGCAGCCAAATAGTCCCTTATAATGAAAACCTGTTTTTT.

In DNA, the CDR3 is TGTGCCAGCTCACTGGGACAGGCCGGTGGCTACACCTTC. Its translation: CASSLGQAGGYTF. The genes are TRBV18 and TRBJ1-2; 8 bases are a match to TRBD1. The CDR3 spans 13 residues. The ends lost 4 bases at V and 7 bases at J; junction bases unmatched: 5. The germline V gene has CDR1 KGHSH and CDR2 LQKENI.

The genes are TRBV18 and TRBJ2-7, with 8 bases aligning to TRBD1. In germline, CDR1 is KGHSH, CDR2 LQKENI. The CDR3 spans 14 residues. With 6 bases clipped from V and 0 bases from J, the junction kept 4 bases outside the gene matches. CDR3 bases: TGTGCCAGCTCCTTGGACAGGGTCTCCTACGAGCAGTACTTC. This encodes CASSLDRVSYEQYF.

V is TRBV19 and J is TRBJ2-2; 12 bases line up with TRBD2. The V and J ends lost 3 bases and 4 bases, in that order; junction bases with no gene match: 3. The CDR3 length is 16 residues. Germline CDR1 is LNHDA and CDR2 is SQIVND (reference sequence). CDR3 bases: TGTGCCAGTAGTATCTCACTAGCGGGGGGCACCGGGGAGCTGTTTTTT. It specifies CASSISLAGGTGELFF.

This rearrangement joins TRBV5-4 to TRBJ1-5; D is undetermined. The CDR3 sequence is 19 residues long. CDR1 is SGHNT and CDR2 is YYREEE in the germline V gene (reference sequence). Deletions cut 3 bases from V and 0 bases from J, with 22 bases between. CDR3 DNA sequence: TGTGCCAGCAGCTCTACGACCCCGACCCAACAATATAGCAATCAGCCCCAGCATTTT. Amino acids: CASSSTTPTQQYSNQPQHF.

CDR3 amino acids: CATSDYRQLWFF. The CDR3 bases are TGTGCCACCAGTGATTATCGACAGCTCTGGTTCTTC. V is TRBV24-1 and J is TRBJ2-1; tentative D call: TRBD1 (5 bases). The CDR3 is 12 residues long. V lost 2 bases, J lost 15 bases, and 13 bases lay in between. CDR1 KGHDR and CDR2 SFDVKD come from the germline V gene.

The chain is built from TRBV6-5 and TRBJ2-2; D is undetermined. The V gene's germline CDR1 is MNHEY and CDR2 SVGAGI. CDR3 size: 16 residues. V gave up 1 base and J gave up 4 bases, with 13 bases separating them. DNA of the CDR3: TGTGCCAGCAGTTACTTCAGACGGCAATCCACCGGGGAGCTGTTTTTT. It codes for CASSYFRRQSTGELFF.

The genes are TRBV9 and TRBJ2-1, with 8 positions matching TRBD1. The V segment lost 6 bases and the J segment 2 bases; nucleotides outside the gene matches: 4. The CDR3 runs to 14 residues. In germline, CDR1 is SGDLS, CDR2 YYNGEE. The CDR3 coding sequence is TGTGCCAGCAACAGGGGGACCACCTACAATGAGCAGTTCTTC. Translated, it gives CASNRGTTYNEQFF.

This clone was seen once. The chain links TRBV12-5 to TRBJ2-7; 9 bases match TRBD2. The CDR3 length is 16 residues. J was trimmed by 0 bases and V by 5 bases; bases with no gene match: 8. Germline CDR1 is LGHNT and CDR2 is FRNRAP. Here the CDR3 reads CASGAAGGVVSYEQYF. DNA of the CDR3: TGTGCTAGTGGTGCAGCGGGGGGCGTTGTCTCCTACGAGCAGTACTTC.

Remarks on this clone: The sample holds other DNA sequences that translate to the same CDR3. J is TRBJ1-1 and V is TRBV20-1, with TRBD1 as a possible D gene (5 bases). This CDR3 is 11 amino acids long. V shed 6 bases and J shed 6 bases, with 11 bases lying between them. CDR1 is DFQATT and CDR2 is SNEGSKA in the germline V gene (reference sequence). The CDR3 sequence is CSAKGLAEAFF. The CDR3 DNA follows: TGCAGTGCGAAGGGGCTTGCTGAAGCTTTCTTT.